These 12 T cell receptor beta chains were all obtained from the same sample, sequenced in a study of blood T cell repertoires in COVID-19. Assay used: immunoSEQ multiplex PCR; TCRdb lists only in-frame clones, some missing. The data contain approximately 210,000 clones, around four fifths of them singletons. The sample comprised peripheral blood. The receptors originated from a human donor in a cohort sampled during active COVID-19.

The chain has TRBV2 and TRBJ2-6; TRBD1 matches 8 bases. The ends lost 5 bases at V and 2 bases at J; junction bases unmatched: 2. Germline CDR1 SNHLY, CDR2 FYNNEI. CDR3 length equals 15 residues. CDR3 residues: CASSSTGAGANVLTF. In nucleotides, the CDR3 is TGTGCCAGCAGTTCGACAGGGGCTGGGGCCAACGTCCTGACTTTC. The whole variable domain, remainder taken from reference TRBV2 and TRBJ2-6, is EPEVTQTPSHQVTQMGQEVILRCVPISNHLYFYWYRQILGQKVEFLVSFYNNEISEKSEIFDDQFSVERPDGSNFTLKIRSTKLEDSAMYFCASSSTGAGANVLTFGAGSRLTVL.

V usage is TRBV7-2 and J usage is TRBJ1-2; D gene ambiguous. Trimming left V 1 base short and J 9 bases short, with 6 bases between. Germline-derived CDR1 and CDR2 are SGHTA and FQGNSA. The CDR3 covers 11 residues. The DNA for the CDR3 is TGTGCCAGCAGCTTAGAAGCGAGCTACACCTTC. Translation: CASSLEASYTF.

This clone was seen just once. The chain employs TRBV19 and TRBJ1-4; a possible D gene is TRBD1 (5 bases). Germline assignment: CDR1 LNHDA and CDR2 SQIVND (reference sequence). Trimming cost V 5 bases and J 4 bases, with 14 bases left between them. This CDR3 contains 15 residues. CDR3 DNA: TGTGCCAGTAGTCGTAGACAGCGAGTTAATGAAAAACTGTTTTTT. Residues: CASSRRQRVNEKLFF.

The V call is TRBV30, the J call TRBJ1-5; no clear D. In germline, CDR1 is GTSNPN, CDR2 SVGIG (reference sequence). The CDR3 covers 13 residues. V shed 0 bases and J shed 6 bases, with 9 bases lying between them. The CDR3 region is CAWSVRELQPQHF. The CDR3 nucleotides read TGTGCCTGGAGTGTGCGGGAACTTCAGCCCCAGCATTTT.

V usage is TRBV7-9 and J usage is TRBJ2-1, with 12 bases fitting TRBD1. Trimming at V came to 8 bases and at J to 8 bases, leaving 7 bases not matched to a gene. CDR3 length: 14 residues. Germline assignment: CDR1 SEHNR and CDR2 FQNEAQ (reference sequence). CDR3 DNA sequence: TGTGCCAGCGGGTCCGGGACAGGGGGCTATGAGCAGTTCTTC. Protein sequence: CASGSGTGGYEQFF.

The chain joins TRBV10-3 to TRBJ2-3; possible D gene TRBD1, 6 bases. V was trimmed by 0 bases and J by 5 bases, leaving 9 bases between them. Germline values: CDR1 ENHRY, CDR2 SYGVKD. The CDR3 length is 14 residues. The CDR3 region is CAISESGAQDTQYF. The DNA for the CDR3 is TGTGCCATCAGTGAGTCGGGGGCTCAAGATACGCAGTATTTT.

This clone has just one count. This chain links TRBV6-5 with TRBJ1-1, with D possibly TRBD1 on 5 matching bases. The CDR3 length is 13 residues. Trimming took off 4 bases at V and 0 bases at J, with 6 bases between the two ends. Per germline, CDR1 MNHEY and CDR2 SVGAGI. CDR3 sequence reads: CASSSRVNTEAFF. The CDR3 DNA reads TGTGCCAGCAGTTCCAGGGTGAACACTGAAGCTTTCTTT.

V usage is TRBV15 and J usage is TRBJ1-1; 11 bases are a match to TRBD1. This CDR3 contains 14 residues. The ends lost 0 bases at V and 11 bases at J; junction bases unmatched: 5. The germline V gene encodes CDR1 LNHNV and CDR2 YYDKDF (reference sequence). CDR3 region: CATSREWDRGFAFF. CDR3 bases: TGTGCCACCAGCAGAGAGTGGGACAGGGGGTTTGCTTTCTTT. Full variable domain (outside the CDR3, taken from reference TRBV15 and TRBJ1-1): DAMVIQNPRYQVTQFGKPVTLSCSQTLNHNVMYWYQQKSSQAPKLLFHYYDKDFNNEADTPDNFQSRRPNTSFCFLDIRSPGLGDTAMYLCATSREWDRGFAFFGQGTRLTVV.

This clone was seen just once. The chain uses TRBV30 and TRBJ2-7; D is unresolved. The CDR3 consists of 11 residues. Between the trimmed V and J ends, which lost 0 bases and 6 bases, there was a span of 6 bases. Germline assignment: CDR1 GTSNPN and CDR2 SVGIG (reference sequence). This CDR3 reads CAWSVAGEQYF. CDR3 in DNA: TGTGCCTGGAGTGTGGCTGGCGAGCAGTACTTC.

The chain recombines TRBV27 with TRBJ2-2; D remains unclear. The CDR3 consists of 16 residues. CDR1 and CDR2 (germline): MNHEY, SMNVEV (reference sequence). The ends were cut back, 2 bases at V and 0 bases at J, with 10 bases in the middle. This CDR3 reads CASSLGVIANTGELFF. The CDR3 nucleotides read TGTGCCAGCAGTTTAGGAGTAATCGCGAACACCGGGGAGCTGTTTTTT.

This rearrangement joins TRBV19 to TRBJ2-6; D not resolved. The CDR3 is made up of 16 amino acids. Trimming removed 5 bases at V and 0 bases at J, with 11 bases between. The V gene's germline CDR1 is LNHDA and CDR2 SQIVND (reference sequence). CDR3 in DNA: TGTGCCAGTAGTTCCCGGGTTCACTCTGGGGCCAACGTCCTGACTTTC. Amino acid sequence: CASSSRVHSGANVLTF. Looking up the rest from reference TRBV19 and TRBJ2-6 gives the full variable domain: DGGITQSPKYLFRKEGQNVTLSCEQNLNHDAMYWYRQDPGQGLRLIYYSQIVNDFQKGDIAEGYSVSREKKESFPLTVTSAQKNPTAFYLCASSSRVHSGANVLTFGAGSRLTVL.

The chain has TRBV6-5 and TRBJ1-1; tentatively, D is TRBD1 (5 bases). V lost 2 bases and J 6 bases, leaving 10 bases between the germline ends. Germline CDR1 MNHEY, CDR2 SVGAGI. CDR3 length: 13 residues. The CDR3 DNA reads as TGTGCCAGCAGTTACCCGACGGGGGCTGAAGCTTTCTTT. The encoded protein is CASSYPTGAEAFF.